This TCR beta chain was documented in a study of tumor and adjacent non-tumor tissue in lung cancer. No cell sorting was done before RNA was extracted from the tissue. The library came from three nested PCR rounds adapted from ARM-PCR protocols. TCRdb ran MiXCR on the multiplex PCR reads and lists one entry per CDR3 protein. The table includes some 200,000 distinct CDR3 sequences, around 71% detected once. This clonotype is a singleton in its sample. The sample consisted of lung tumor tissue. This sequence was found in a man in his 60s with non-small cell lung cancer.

The CDR3 DNA sequence: TGCAGTGCTAGAGACCTAGCGGGGTATTCCTACGAGCAGTACTTC. This sequence encodes CSARDLAGYSYEQYF. The chain couples TRBV20-1 to TRBJ2-7; TRBD2 matches at 9 bases. V gave up 0 bases and J gave up 1 base; unmatched junction bases: 4. Per the germline V gene, CDR1 is DFQATT and CDR2 is SNEGSKA (reference sequence). The CDR3 contains 15 residues.